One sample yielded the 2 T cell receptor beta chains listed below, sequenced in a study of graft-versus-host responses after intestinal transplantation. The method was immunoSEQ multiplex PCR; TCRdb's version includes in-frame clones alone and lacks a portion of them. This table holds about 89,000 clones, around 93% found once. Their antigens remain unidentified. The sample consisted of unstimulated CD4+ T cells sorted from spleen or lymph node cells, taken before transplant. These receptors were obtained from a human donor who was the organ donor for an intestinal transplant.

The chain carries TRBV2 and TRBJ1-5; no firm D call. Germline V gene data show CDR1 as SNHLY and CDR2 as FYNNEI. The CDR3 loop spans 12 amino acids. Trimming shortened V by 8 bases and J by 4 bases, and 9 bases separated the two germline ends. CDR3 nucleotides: TGTGCCAGCTCCCCGGGGAATCAGCCCCAGCATTTT. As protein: CASSPGNQPQHF.

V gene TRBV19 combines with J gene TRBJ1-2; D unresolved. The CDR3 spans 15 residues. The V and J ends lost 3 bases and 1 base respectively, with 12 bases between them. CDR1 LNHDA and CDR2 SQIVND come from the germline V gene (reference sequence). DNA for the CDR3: TGTGCCAGTAGTATCTCACCGACACTTAACTATGGCTACACCTTC. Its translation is CASSISPTLNYGYTF.